This T cell receptor beta chain emerged from a study of shared clonotypes between healthy human individuals. Free of recent acute infections or vaccinations, the donors were healthy HIV-negative adults. TCRdb's copy holds only in-frame clones and misses some; the assay was immunoSEQ multiplex PCR. The sample comprises 2 million to 2.5 million clones, roughly 90% of which are singletons, and 0.37% rests with the top ten. V lost 1 base and J 0 bases, leaving 16 bases between the germline ends. Per germline, CDR1 KGHSH and CDR2 LQKENI. This CDR3 contains 18 residues. J is TRBJ1-3 and V is TRBV18, with D unresolved. The sequenced sample consisted of naive CD4+ T cells from PBMCs. Sample subset: CD45RA+ positively selected. The TCR originated in a man aged 18 to 29 in good health. Some clones in this sample may be carry-over from other donors' samples. The CDR3 here is CASSPRVSPAYSGNTIYF. In nucleotides, the CDR3 is TGTGCCAGCTCACCACGAGTTTCACCAGCCTACTCTGGAAACACCATATATTTT.